Below, 16 T cell receptor beta chains from the same sample are listed, as sequenced in a study of blood T cell repertoires in COVID-19. The assay was immunoSEQ multiplex PCR, and TCRdb's table has in-frame clones only and misses some. The sample consists of roughly 330,000 clones, about 89% of them appearing once. Sequencing was performed on PBMCs or T cells enriched from blood (not recorded which). The receptors come from a young woman who had recovered from COVID-19.

The J gene is TRBJ1-4, the V gene TRBV7-6, with D unclear. CDR1 SGHVS and CDR2 FNYEAQ come from the germline V gene. V was trimmed by 5 bases and J by 8 bases, leaving 18 bases between them. The CDR3 totals 15 residues. CDR3 coding DNA: TGTGCCAGCAGCGGAACATCCCACTCGAGGGAAAAACTGTTTTTT. This translates into CASSGTSHSREKLFF.

This clone came up once. The rearrangement joins TRBV28 to TRBJ1-5, with TRBD1 matching 7 bases. V lost 3 bases to trimming and J lost 0 bases; unmatched junction nucleotides: 8. In germline, CDR1 is MDHEN, CDR2 SYDVKM. CDR3 length: 17 amino acids. The CDR3 bases are TGTGCCAGCAGTTTGACTCTGACAGGGAATAGCAATCAGCCCCAGCATTTT. Protein: CASSLTLTGNSNQPQHF. The full variable domain, rest sourced from reference TRBV28 and TRBJ1-5, is DVKVTQSSRYLVKRTGEKVFLECVQDMDHENMFWYRQDPGLGLRLIYFSYDVKMKEKGDIPEGYSVSREKKERFSLILESASTNQTSMYLCASSLTLTGNSNQPQHFGDGTRLSIL.

The genes are TRBV27 and TRBJ1-6; 7 bases fit TRBD1. The CDR3 is 16 amino acids. The V segment lost 5 bases and the J segment 0 bases; nucleotides outside the gene matches: 4. In germline, CDR1 is MNHEY, CDR2 SMNVEV (reference sequence). For the CDR3, the DNA is TGTGCCAGCAGTGTACAGGGGAGCTCCTATAATTCACCCCTCCACTTT. The encoded protein is CASSVQGSSYNSPLHF.

The CDR3 bases are TGTGCTAGTAAGGGAGGGGGAAGCAATCAGCCCCAGCATTTT. Translated, it gives CASKGGGSNQPQHF. V and J are TRBV12-5 and TRBJ1-5, with a possible D match to TRBD1 (6 bases). Trimming pared 8 bases from V and 1 base from J, leaving 12 bases between. Per germline, CDR1 LGHNT and CDR2 FRNRAP. The CDR3 is 14 residues long.

For this clone: The junction departs from germline at one end; a sequencing error may be responsible. This chain connects TRBV6-5 to TRBJ2-7; 7 nucleotides align to TRBD1. CDR1 and CDR2 from the germline V gene are MNHEY and SVGAGI. The CDR3 runs to 15 residues. The CDR3, as DNA: TGTGCCAGCAGCCCCGGGACAGACGGTTCCTTCGAGCAGTACTTC. It codes for CASSPGTDGSFEQYF.

CDR3 protein: CAWSVLPDGYTF. The CDR3 nucleotides read TGTGCCTGGAGTGTACTCCCGGATGGCTACACCTTC. The chain combines TRBV30 with TRBJ1-2; the D is unclear. This CDR3 has 12 residues. V was clipped by 0 bases and J by 6 bases, with 8 bases between them. Germline CDR1 reads GTSNPN; CDR2 reads SVGIG (reference sequence).

The rearrangement links TRBV30 to TRBJ1-3; D not resolved. The CDR3 loop spans 11 amino acids. With 2 bases removed from V and 11 bases from J, the gap between germline ends came to 10 bases. Germline CDR1 and CDR2: GTSNPN and SVGIG (reference sequence). The CDR3 DNA reads TGTGCCTGGAGTTGGAGAAGCCCCATATATTTT. It specifies CAWSWRSPIYF.

J is TRBJ2-3 and V is TRBV19; TRBD2 matches 10 bases. Looked up from germline, CDR1 is LNHDA and CDR2 is SQIVND (reference sequence). Losses at the gene ends were 3 bases for V and 7 bases for J; bases not matched to a gene: 10. The CDR3 loop spans 16 amino acids. The CDR3 loop reads CASSMDRTSGGNTQYF. The CDR3 DNA reads TGTGCCAGTAGTATGGACAGGACTAGCGGTGGAAATACGCAGTATTTT.

This clone was recorded only once. The chain joins TRBV19 to TRBJ1-5; 9 nucleotides match TRBD1. The CDR3 is 17 amino acids. Trimming removed 5 bases from V and 3 bases from J; junction bases left unmatched: 11. The V gene's germline CDR1 is LNHDA and CDR2 SQIVND (reference sequence). The CDR3 nucleotides are TGTGCCAGTAGTCCGATGCTGGACAGGGGCCTCAATCAGCCCCAGCATTTT. Its translation: CASSPMLDRGLNQPQHF.

The chain combines TRBV6-5 with TRBJ2-1; 12 positions match TRBD2. The CDR3 is 14 residues long. CDR1 is MNHEY, CDR2 SVGAGI, per germline. J was trimmed by 8 bases and V by 8 bases; bases with no gene match: 7. CDR3 sequence (DNA): TGTGCCAGCTCCGGGACTAGCGGGCACCATGAGCAGTTCTTC. Translation: CASSGTSGHHEQFF.

Details on this clone: One end of the junction does not line up with germline, which may come from a read error. The rearrangement joins TRBV12-3 or TRBV12-4 to TRBJ1-5; TRBD1 aligns across 11 bases. This CDR3 has 11 amino acids. CDR3 DNA sequence: TGTGCCAGCAGTTTGGACAGGGGGCTGGATTTT. Translated: CASSLDRGLDF.

In nucleotides, the CDR3 is TGTGCCAGCAGCCAAGGACGGGTAGGCACGCAGTATTTT. It translates to CASSQGRVGTQYF. The chain combines TRBV14 with TRBJ2-3; D not resolved. The CDR3 sequence is 13 residues long. Germline lookup yields CDR1 SGHDN and CDR2 FVKESK. The V gene lost 1 base and the J gene lost 9 bases, with 11 bases spanning the gap.

The J gene is TRBJ2-7, the V gene TRBV6-5, with a possible D match to TRBD2 (5 bases). Germline lookup yields CDR1 MNHEY and CDR2 SVGAGI. This CDR3 region has 13 residues. V lost 2 bases and J lost 2, with 7 bases in between. CDR3 nucleotides: TGTGCCAGCAGTTACCGGGGTACCTACGAGCAGTACTTC. Encoded protein: CASSYRGTYEQYF.

As regards this clone: This sample also contains other DNA sequences that code for the same CDR3. V is TRBV5-1 and J is TRBJ2-5; D is undetermined. CDR3 length: 12 residues. Trimming cost V 1 base and J 5 bases, with 6 bases left between them. Germline V gene lookup returns CDR1 SGHRS and CDR2 YFSETQ. As DNA, the CDR3 is TGCGCCAGCAGCTTGCCGGAGGAGACCCAGTACTTC. Translated: CASSLPEETQYF. Together with reference TRBV5-1 and TRBJ2-5, the CDR3 gives the full variable domain: KAGVTQTPRYLIKTRGQQVTLSCSPISGHRSVSWYQQTPGQGLQFLFEYFSETQRNKGNFPGRFSGRQFSNSRSEMNVSTLELGDSALYLCASSLPEETQYFGPGTRLLVL.

The gene calls are TRBV5-1 and TRBJ2-7; 9 bases align to TRBD2. Germline lookup yields CDR1 SGHRS and CDR2 YFSETQ. Germline trimming cut 5 bases from V and 6 bases from J; bases unmatched to any gene: 9. The CDR3 is made up of 14 amino acids. CDR3 DNA: TGCGCCAGCAGTGGGGCTAGCGGGGTCTTCGAGCAGTACTTC. Translated: CASSGASGVFEQYF. The complete variable domain, with remaining parts taken from reference TRBV5-1 and TRBJ2-7, reads KAGVTQTPRYLIKTRGQQVTLSCSPISGHRSVSWYQQTPGQGLQFLFEYFSETQRNKGNFPGRFSGRQFSNSRSEMNVSTLELGDSALYLCASSGASGVFEQYFGPGTRLTVT.

This clone came up a few times. The chain links TRBV5-5 to TRBJ2-1; 8 bases match TRBD2. The CDR3 is made up of 14 amino acids. CDR1 and CDR2 from the germline V gene are SGHKS and YYEKEE (reference sequence). J gave up 4 bases and V 0 bases, and 0 bases lay outside the gene matches. The CDR3 DNA sequence: TGTGCCAGCAGCTTGGGCGGGGGGTACAATGAGCAGTTCTTC. Its protein product is CASSLGGGYNEQFF.